One and the same sample provided the 29 T cell receptor beta chains below, sequenced in a study of cytomegalovirus exposure and HLA in healthy donors. PCR primers comprised 60 Vbeta and 13 Jbeta primers. Sequencing used immunoSEQ multiplex PCR; TCRdb keeps in-frame clones, though not all of them. The table shows 90,000 to 100,000 clones, with 75% to 80% occurring only once. The source material was PBMCs. The receptor set was obtained from a female donor in good health and CMV-seronegative.

The genes are TRBV5-8 and TRBJ2-7, with 9 bases fitting TRBD2. Germline CDR1 and CDR2: SGHTS and YDEGEE. Germline trimming cut 0 bases from V and 1 base from J; bases unmatched to any gene: 8. CDR3 length equals 17 residues. The CDR3 sequence is CASSLVVSGGTSYEQYF. The CDR3 DNA reads as TGTGCCAGCAGCTTGGTTGTCAGCGGGGGGACTTCCTACGAGCAGTACTTC. The full variable domain, with the rest looked up from reference TRBV5-8 and TRBJ2-7, is EAGVTQSPTHLIKTRGQQATLRCSPISGHTSVYWYQQALGLGLQFLLWYDEGEERNRGNFPPRFSGRQFPNYSSELNVNALELEDSALYLCASSLVVSGGTSYEQYFGPGTRLTVT.

The V and J genes are TRBV11-2 and TRBJ1-6; D uncertain. CDR1 is SGHAT, CDR2 FQNNGV, per germline. Trimming removed 1 base at V and 3 bases at J, with 13 bases between. The CDR3 is 17 residues long. The CDR3 is CASSLARSSIYNSPLHF. The CDR3, as DNA: TGTGCCAGCAGCTTAGCTAGGTCGAGCATCTATAATTCACCCCTCCACTTT.

Comments on this clone: The same CDR3 arises from other DNA sequences in this sample as well. V usage is TRBV15 and J usage is TRBJ2-3; TRBD1 aligns across 8 bases. Trimming took 2 bases from V and 4 from J; bases not matched to a gene: 8. CDR3 length: 16 residues. CDR1 and CDR2 (germline): LNHNV, YYDKDF (reference sequence). The CDR3 DNA sequence: TGTGCCACCAGCAGATTTACCGGGACAGGCCCAGATACGCAGTATTTT. It codes for CATSRFTGTGPDTQYF.

This clone was observed a handful of times. The V call is TRBV25-1, the J call TRBJ1-2; 10 bases agree with TRBD1. There are 14 residues in the CDR3. Germline assignment: CDR1 MGHDK and CDR2 SYGVNS. Losses at the gene ends were 3 bases for V and 6 bases for J; bases not matched to a gene: 4. The CDR3 loop is CASSERDRGNGYTF. For the CDR3, the DNA is TGTGCCAGCAGTGAGCGGGACAGGGGAAATGGCTACACCTTC.

The CDR3 DNA sequence: TGTGCCAGCAACGCTAACCCGAACACCGGGGAGCTGTTTTTT. This gives the protein CASNANPNTGELFF. The V call is TRBV6-6, the J call TRBJ2-2; D is uncertain. This CDR3 comprises 14 residues. Germline values: CDR1 MNHNY, CDR2 SVGAGI (reference sequence). V lost 7 bases to trimming and J lost 0 bases, with 9 bases between them.

This chain uses TRBV27 with TRBJ1-2; 7 nucleotides agree with TRBD1. Germline V gene lookup returns CDR1 MNHEY and CDR2 SMNVEV (reference sequence). The V segment lost 5 bases and the J segment 8 bases; nucleotides outside the gene matches: 5. CDR3 length: 12 amino acids. The CDR3 here is CASSATGWGYTF. The CDR3, as DNA: TGTGCCAGCAGTGCGACAGGGTGGGGCTACACCTTC.

The sample holds a few counts of this clone. V and J are TRBV30 and TRBJ2-1; 9 bases agree with TRBD2. The J segment lost 10 bases and the V segment lost 6 bases, leaving 13 bases of the junction unmatched. Germline CDR1 is GTSNPN and CDR2 is SVGIG (reference sequence). The CDR3 is 14 residues long. The CDR3 loop reads CACRAGGLYIEQFF. CDR3 coding DNA: TGTGCCTGTAGAGCGGGGGGCCTCTACATAGAGCAGTTCTTC.

The rearrangement uses TRBV25-1 and TRBJ2-1; weak D call: TRBD2 (7 bases). Germline CDR1 MGHDK, CDR2 SYGVNS. The V end lost 4 bases, the J end lost 0 bases, and 16 bases lay between the germline ends. The CDR3 has 17 amino acids. The CDR3 DNA sequence: TGTGCCAGCAGTGTTGGGGGGGCGAAGGCCTCCTACAATGAGCAGTTCTTC. It encodes CASSVGGAKASYNEQFF.

The chain has TRBV5-6 and TRBJ1-1; unclear D gene. This CDR3 has 15 amino acids. CDR1 SGHDT and CDR2 YYEEEE come from the germline V gene. Deletions cut 2 bases from V and 4 bases from J, with 15 bases between. As DNA, the CDR3 is TGTGCCAGCAGCTTTGATCTGGGAGCGGGCACTGAAGCTTTCTTT. Translated, it gives CASSFDLGAGTEAFF.

The rearrangement uses TRBV4-3 and TRBJ2-1; TRBD2 is a possible D gene (6 bases). The germline CDR1 and CDR2 sequences are LGHNA and YSLEER. CDR3 length equals 15 residues. Trimming stripped 0 bases from V and 8 bases from J, with 14 bases between. This CDR3 reads CASSQDPGARDEQFF. Written as DNA, the CDR3 is TGCGCCAGCAGCCAAGATCCGGGAGCAAGGGATGAGCAGTTCTTC.

The rearrangement uses TRBV10-3 and TRBJ1-3; TRBD1 aligns across 9 bases. Germline V gene lookup returns CDR1 ENHRY and CDR2 SYGVKD. Losses at the gene ends were 6 bases for V and 4 bases for J; bases not matched to a gene: 4. This CDR3 spans 14 amino acids. The CDR3 nucleotides are TGTGCCATCAGAGGACAGGGGTGGGGAAACACCATATATTTT. The encoded protein is CAIRGQGWGNTIYF.

This clone was seen a few times. The CDR3 is CASGGRGYNEQFF. CDR3 in DNA: TGTGCCAGTGGCGGGAGAGGGTACAATGAGCAGTTCTTC. The chain is built from TRBV19 and TRBJ2-1; 7 bases agree with TRBD2. CDR3 size: 13 residues. V was clipped by 8 bases and J by 4 bases; unmatched bases: 5. CDR1 is LNHDA and CDR2 is SQIVND in the germline V gene (reference sequence).

This chain uses TRBV7-9 with TRBJ2-1; 9 bases line up with TRBD1. V shed 5 bases and J 8 bases; nucleotides not matched to a gene: 10. CDR1 and CDR2 from the germline V gene are SEHNR and FQNEAQ (reference sequence). The CDR3 has 15 amino acids. The CDR3 here is CASSPGTGYHHEQFF. DNA of the CDR3: TGTGCCAGCAGCCCCGGGACAGGGTACCATCATGAGCAGTTCTTC.

This clone has more than one count but fewer than ten. The V call is TRBV5-4, the J call TRBJ1-1, with TRBD1 identical over 8 bases. CDR3 length equals 15 residues. CDR1 and CDR2 from the germline V gene are SGHNT and YYREEE (reference sequence). V lost 4 bases, J lost 8 bases, and 13 bases stayed unmatched. The CDR3 sequence: CASSLSGGPLQEAFF. The CDR3, as DNA: TGTGCCAGCAGCCTATCAGGGGGCCCGCTCCAAGAAGCTTTCTTT.

This clone was seen a few times. This rearrangement joins TRBV15 to TRBJ2-5, with D unclear. Per germline, CDR1 LNHNV and CDR2 YYDKDF (reference sequence). The V and J ends lost 1 base and 4 bases respectively, with 10 bases between them. There are 14 residues in the CDR3. The CDR3 loop is CATSRARSGETQYF. The CDR3 nucleotides read TGTGCCACCAGCAGAGCCAGATCTGGAGAGACCCAGTACTTC.

The chain combines TRBV2 with TRBJ2-7; TRBD1 matches at 8 bases. Trimming cost V 5 bases and J 5 bases; bases outside gene matches: 11. Germline CDR1 reads SNHLY; CDR2 reads FYNNEI. The CDR3 loop spans 15 amino acids. CDR3 protein: CASSPRGLVSNEQYF. Here the CDR3 DNA reads TGTGCCAGCAGTCCCAGGGGGCTCGTTTCTAACGAGCAGTACTTC.

This chain connects TRBV9 to TRBJ1-1; 8 bases line up with TRBD1. This CDR3 is built from 15 residues. V was clipped by 3 bases and J by 3 bases; unmatched bases: 7. Germline-derived CDR1 and CDR2 are SGDLS and YYNGEE. CDR3 amino acids: CASSAQGARDTEAFF. CDR3 nucleotides: TGTGCCAGCAGCGCCCAGGGGGCCAGGGACACTGAAGCTTTCTTT.

The J gene is TRBJ1-5, the V gene TRBV2; 7 nucleotides match TRBD1. The CDR3 runs 15 residues. The V gene end was trimmed by 8 bases and the J gene end by 3 bases; junction bases not matched to a gene: 10. Germline CDR1 is SNHLY and CDR2 is FYNNEI. This chain's CDR3 is CASRTKDRPNQPQHF. DNA of the CDR3: TGTGCCAGCCGTACGAAGGACAGGCCCAATCAGCCCCAGCATTTT.

The V gene is TRBV27, the J gene TRBJ2-2; D may be TRBD2 (6 bases). The V gene lost 7 bases and the J gene lost 5 bases, with 14 bases spanning the gap. Looked up from germline, CDR1 is MNHEY and CDR2 is SMNVEV (reference sequence). This CDR3 is built from 14 residues. The CDR3 nucleotides read TGTGCCAGCACCTGGGACTCGAGGACCGGGGAGCTGTTTTTT. Its protein is CASTWDSRTGELFF.

As regards this clone: Relative to the germline gene, one junction end is altered; a read error may explain this. The chain has TRBV7-9 and TRBJ1-1, with D possibly being TRBD1 (6 bases). Germline CDR1 is SEHNR and CDR2 is FQNEAQ (reference sequence). The CDR3 has 13 amino acids. CDR3 nucleotide sequence: TGTTCCAGCAGACGGACAGCCAACACTGAAGCTTTCTTT. Translating gives CSSRRTANTEAFF.

This chain uses TRBV28 with TRBJ1-5, with D hard to call. Germline assignment: CDR1 MDHEN and CDR2 SYDVKM. The CDR3 runs 12 residues. Trimming cost V 4 bases and J 4 bases, with 5 bases left between them. CDR3 loop: CASSSNNQPQHF. Written as DNA, the CDR3 is TGTGCCAGCAGTTCAAATAATCAGCCCCAGCATTTT.

This chain connects TRBV4-3 to TRBJ2-1, with TRBD2 matching 11 bases. There are 15 residues in the CDR3. Germline values: CDR1 LGHNA, CDR2 YSLEER. V shed 3 bases, J shed 2 bases, and the junction held 0 bases outside the gene matches. The CDR3 region has the DNA TGCGCCAGCAGCCAGACTAGCGGGGCCTACAATGAGCAGTTCTTC. Translating it yields CASSQTSGAYNEQFF.

The CDR3 region has the DNA TGTGCCAGCAGCCGCCTCGGCTCCTACGAGCAGTACTTC. This translates into CASSRLGSYEQYF. The genes are TRBV21-1 and TRBJ2-7; TRBD2 is the table's D call and was not checked against the DNA. TRBV21-1 is a known pseudogene. CDR3 length: 13 amino acids.

This clone was seen a few times. This chain connects TRBV11-2 to TRBJ2-1; unclear D gene. The V gene lost 1 base and the J gene lost 6 bases, with 19 bases spanning the gap. Germline loops: CDR1 SGHAT, CDR2 FQNNGV. CDR3 length equals 17 residues. The CDR3 loop is CASSLVAGPPLGNEQFF. In nucleotides, the CDR3 is TGTGCCAGCAGCTTAGTGGCAGGCCCCCCACTCGGCAATGAGCAGTTCTTC.

The chain is built from TRBV15 and TRBJ2-1; 12 bases are shared with TRBD1. V shed 2 bases, J shed 3 bases, and the junction held 11 bases outside the gene matches. Germline CDR1 reads LNHNV; CDR2 reads YYDKDF (reference sequence). The CDR3 is made up of 19 amino acids. The CDR3 bases are TGTGCCACCAGCAGAACCCGGGACAGGGGGCGAAGTCTCTACAATGAGCAGTTCTTC. Translating gives CATSRTRDRGRSLYNEQFF.

This clone was observed many times. V gene TRBV19 combines with J gene TRBJ1-5; D unclear. CDR1 and CDR2 from the germline V gene are LNHDA and SQIVND (reference sequence). The CDR3 sequence is 14 residues long. V lost 5 bases, J lost 7 bases, and 15 bases lay in between. The CDR3 DNA follows: TGTGCCAGTAGTGACCCCCAGCACGGGCAGCCCCAGCATTTT. It yields the protein CASSDPQHGQPQHF.

V gene TRBV2 combines with J gene TRBJ1-6; tentative D call: TRBD1 (6 bases). Germline values: CDR1 SNHLY, CDR2 FYNNEI. The CDR3 sequence is 15 residues long. The V and J ends lost 7 bases and 9 bases respectively, with 19 bases between them. CDR3 nucleotide sequence: TGTGCCAGCACCGTCAAGGGGGGGGCACGTTCACCCCTCCACTTT. Protein sequence: CASTVKGGARSPLHF.

V usage is TRBV6-6 and J usage is TRBJ2-7, with TRBD2 as a possible D gene (5 bases). Germline V CDR1 and CDR2: MNHNY, SVGAGI (reference sequence). This CDR3 comprises 14 residues. The ends were cut back, 4 bases at V and 3 bases at J, with 13 bases in the middle. DNA for the CDR3: TGTGCCAGCAGTTCCCCGGGAACTAACTACGAGCAGTACTTC. This encodes CASSSPGTNYEQYF.

The V call is TRBV11-3, the J call TRBJ1-3; 7 bases are a match to TRBD1. The CDR3 spans 16 residues. Looked up from germline, CDR1 is SGHNT and CDR2 is YENEEA. Trimming cost V 4 bases and J 4 bases; bases outside gene matches: 10. The CDR3 DNA reads TGTGCCAGCAGCTCGGGACAGCGAGGTCTAGGAAACACCATATATTTT. This gives the protein CASSSGQRGLGNTIYF. The full variable domain, completed using reference TRBV11-3 and TRBJ1-3, is EAGVVQSPRYKIIEKKQPVAFWCNPISGHNTLYWYLQNLGQGPELLIRYENEEAVDDSQLPKDRFSAERLKGVDSTLKIQPAELGDSAVYLCASSSGQRGLGNTIYFGEGSWLTVV.